This T cell receptor beta chain is from a study of CD8 T cells in Susac syndrome. In its sample, this clonotype was seen once. The RNA input was about 0.5 to 1 ug, and it was reverse transcribed with random hexamers. TCRdb re-called the immunoSEQ multiplex PCR reads with MiXCR, one entry per CDR3 protein. The repertoire holds about 430,000 distinct CDR3 sequences, with approximately 85% as singletons. The clonotype comes from a human donor with multiple sclerosis. Sequencing was carried out using CD8+ T cells from PBMCs.

The CDR3 coding sequence is TGTGCCAGCAGCTTGGTGGCAGGGATTTATGGCTACACCTTC. Its protein is CASSLVAGIYGYTF. V gene TRBV5-4 combines with J gene TRBJ1-2; D is perhaps TRBD1 (5 bases). Trimming removed 0 bases from V and 5 bases from J, with 11 bases in between. Germline lookup yields CDR1 SGHNT and CDR2 YYREEE (reference sequence). This CDR3 is built from 14 residues.